This T cell receptor beta chain was obtained from a study of HIV-infected patients and healthy controls. Study results and caveats: Healthy controls carried many MAIT alpha-chain CDR3s, while HIV+ repertoires had few. Eight alpha and eight beta V genes differed significantly in mean usage between HIV-infected patients and controls. The study did not determine the donors' HLA types.

This clonotype was observed at least ten times. Its antigen is unknown. Roughly three months, about 14 weeks, into antiretroviral therapy, follow-up blood was collected. No cell fractionation was done, so the repertoire covers all unsorted peripheral blood T cells. An approximately 2.4 ml peripheral blood sample was taken for RNA. Reverse transcription used 450 to 650 ng RNA and constant-region primers for alpha and beta. Each of the alpha and beta chains got its own library through chain-specific third strand synthesis with indices. A single record per CDR3 protein comes from TCRdb applying MiXCR to the 5' RACE reads. The table records about 14,000 distinct CDR3 sequences, roughly 12% of them present only once. Looked up from germline, CDR1 is SNHLY and CDR2 is FYNNEI. The CDR3 runs 18 residues. The V segment lost 6 bases and the J segment 1 base; nucleotides outside the gene matches: 12.

The chain recombines TRBV2 with TRBJ2-6; 7 nucleotides agree with TRBD1. Sample: blood, taken during antiretroviral therapy. The TCR was taken from an adult with HIV infection. The donor label of this sample is uncertain. The CDR3 region is CASSWERGGASGANVLTF. The DNA for the CDR3 is TGTGCCAGCAGCTGGGAGAGAGGGGGCGCGTCTGGGGCCAACGTCCTGACTTTC.